The clone carrying this T cell receptor (beta chain) has just a few counts. What it recognizes is unknown. The data belong to a study of beta chain features in type 1 diabetes. The authors reverse transcribed all of the isolated RNA, so sequencing captured expressed TCRB transcripts. Sequenced naive, central memory and regulatory T cell samples produced an average of approximately 3.8 million reads. TCRdb's table, derived via immunoSEQ multiplex PCR, lists solely in-frame clones and lacks some. The table lists hundreds of thousands of clones, roughly 16% of them singletons. Regarding the study as a whole: Within patients, naive, central memory and Treg TCRB repertoires seemed more similar than within healthy donors.

By way of CD45RO/CCR7/CD25/CD127/CD95/CD27, the CD4+ regulatory, stem cell-like memory, central memory and naive cells were sorted. The TCR sequence derives from a woman aged 18-29 years in good health. Sequencing input: naive CD4+ T cells from blood.

CDR3 DNA: TGTGCCAGCAGTCAACGACAGGAACGAAAGGAAGCTTTCTTT. Translation gives CASSQRQERKEAFF. V is TRBV28 and J is TRBJ1-1; TRBD1 is a possible D gene (6 bases). The germline CDR1 and CDR2 sequences are MDHEN and SYDVKM. The CDR3 runs to 14 residues. V dropped 5 bases and J dropped 8 bases, with 18 bases sitting between them.